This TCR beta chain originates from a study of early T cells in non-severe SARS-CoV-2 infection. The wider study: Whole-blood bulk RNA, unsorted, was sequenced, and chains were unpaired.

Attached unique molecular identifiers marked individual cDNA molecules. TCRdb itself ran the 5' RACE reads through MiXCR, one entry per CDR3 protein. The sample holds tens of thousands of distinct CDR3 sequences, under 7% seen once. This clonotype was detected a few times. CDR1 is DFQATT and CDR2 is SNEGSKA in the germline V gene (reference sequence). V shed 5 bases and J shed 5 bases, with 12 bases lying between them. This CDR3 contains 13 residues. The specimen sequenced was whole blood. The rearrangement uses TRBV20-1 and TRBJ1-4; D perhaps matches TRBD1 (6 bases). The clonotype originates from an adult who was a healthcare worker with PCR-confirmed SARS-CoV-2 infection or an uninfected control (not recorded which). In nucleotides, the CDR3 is TGCAGTGCTCCCAACAGGGCAAATGAAAAACTGTTTTTT. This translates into CSAPNRANEKLFF.